Included here is one T cell receptor (beta chain) sequence, with context. The antigen is undetermined. These data belong to a study of T-cell memory formation after mild COVID-19. Broader study findings: For contracting clones, CD4+ ones sat mainly in CM and EM, CD8+ in EMRA. Some clones that responded were present in memory (sampled pre-infection), which suggests cross-reactive memory joined.

5'RACE primed from the constant segment yielded TCR alpha and TCR beta cDNA libraries bearing sample barcodes and UMIs. One entry per CDR3 protein, called by TCRdb with MiXCR from the 5' RACE reads. The sample lists around 200,000 distinct CDR3 sequences, less than 20% occurring once. Germline loops: CDR1 SGHRS, CDR2 YFSETQ. The ends lost 3 bases at V and 10 bases at J; junction bases unmatched: 9. The CDR3 loop spans 15 amino acids. The J gene is TRBJ1-4, the V gene TRBV5-1; TRBD1 agrees at 10 bases. The sample taken for sequencing was PBMCs or a T cell subset sorted from them (not recorded which). This receptor was taken from a man aged 18 to 29 who had mild COVID-19 (a few samples of this study predate the infection). Cell type and time point are not known. Here the CDR3 reads CASSSAGQGYGKLFF. The CDR3 DNA reads as TGCGCCAGCAGCTCCGCGGGACAGGGGTACGGAAAACTGTTTTTT.